The T cell receptor beta chain described here comes from a study of cytomegalovirus exposure and HLA in healthy donors. Whole-study results and caveats: Later work associated roughly 15,000 TCR beta sequences with HLA alleles at 0.05 false discovery rate. The study designated around 150 TCR beta chains cytomegalovirus-associated. Donors were assumed by presence/absence analyses to have roughly uniform sequencing depth. According to an earlier analysis, most TCR beta V segments yielded productive rearrangements about 90% or about 30% of the time.

The PCR had 60 Vbeta and 13 Jbeta primers. Produced via immunoSEQ multiplex PCR; TCRdb's table is partial and in-frame only. This sample has more than 150,000 clones, with roughly 80% found just once. In the case of this clone: The antigen is not known.

CDR3 size: 14 residues. V lost 6 bases and J lost 5, with 14 bases in between. Germline CDR1 reads PRHDT; CDR2 reads FYEKMQ (reference sequence). Material for sequencing was PBMCs. This clonotype was sampled from a woman younger than 35 in good health and CMV-seronegative. The chain recombines TRBV13 with TRBJ2-4, with a possible D match to TRBD1 (6 bases). In DNA, the CDR3 is TGTGCCAGCAGACGAACAGGGAGCGAAAACATTCAGTACTTC. It translates to CASRRTGSENIQYF.